This TCR beta chain was retrieved from a study of blood T cells in healthy people across ages. CDR1 and CDR2 from the germline V gene are DFQATT and SNEGSKA (reference sequence). V shed 6 bases and J shed 4 bases, with 13 bases lying between them. This CDR3 is 13 amino acids long. Each sample yielded at least 5 micrograms of PBMC total RNA. Notes on this clonotype: The antigen remains unidentified.

Whole-study results and caveats: The donors' CMV status was not determined, possibly confounding changes in expanded clonotypes.

For the second PCR, which ran for roughly 6 to 12 cycles, a sample-barcoded 5' primer and a J-beta primer mix were used. In TCRdb, the 5' RACE reads were re-called with MiXCR into one record per CDR3 protein. The repertoire holds hundreds of thousands of distinct CDR3 sequences, with roughly 46% as singletons. The specimen sequenced was blood. The clonotype originates from a man older than 75 in good health. The chain recombines TRBV20-1 with TRBJ1-3; D not resolved. CDR3 protein: CSATDPRGNTIYF. For the CDR3, the DNA is TGCAGTGCCACGGACCCGAGAGGAAACACCATATATTTT.